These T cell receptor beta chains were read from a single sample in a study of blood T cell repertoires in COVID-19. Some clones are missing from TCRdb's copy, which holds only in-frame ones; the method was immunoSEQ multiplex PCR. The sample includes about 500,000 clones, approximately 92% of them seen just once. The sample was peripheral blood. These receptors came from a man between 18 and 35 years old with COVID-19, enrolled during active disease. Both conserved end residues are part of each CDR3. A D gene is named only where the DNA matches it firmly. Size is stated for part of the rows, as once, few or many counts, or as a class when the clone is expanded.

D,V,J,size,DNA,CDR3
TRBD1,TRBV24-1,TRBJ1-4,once,TGTGCCACCAGTGACCGGGGACAGGGGAATGAAAAACTGTTTTTT,CATSDRGQGNEKLFF
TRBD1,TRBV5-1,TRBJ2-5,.,TGCGCCAGCAGGATCTGGACAGGGATGGAGGAAGAGACCCAGTACTTC,CASRIWTGMEEETQYF
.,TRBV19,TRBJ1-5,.,TGTGCCAGTAGTCAGGGGCTAAATCAGCCCCAGCATTTT,CASSQGLNQPQHF
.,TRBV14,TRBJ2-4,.,TGTGCCAGCAGCCAAGATCCTCCCGTAGCCAAAAACATTCAGTACTTC,CASSQDPPVAKNIQYF
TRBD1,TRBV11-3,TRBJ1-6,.,TGTGCCAGCAGCCGTACAGGGGCCTTTAATTCACCCCTCCACTTT,CASSRTGAFNSPLHF
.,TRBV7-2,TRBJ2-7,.,TGTGCCAGCAGCCAATATTCGGGGGAGCAGTACTTC,CASSQYSGEQYF
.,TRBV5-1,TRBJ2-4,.,TGCGCCAGCAGCTTCGGGGGTAGTCGAGTCGACAAAAACATTCAGTACTTC,CASSFGGSRVDKNIQYF
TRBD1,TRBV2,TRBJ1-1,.,TGTGCCAGCAGTGAACAGGGGGCAACTGAAGCTTTCTTT,CASSEQGATEAFF
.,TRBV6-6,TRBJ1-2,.,TGTGCCAGCATCGATCCGGGGATGGGCTATGGCTACACCTTC,CASIDPGMGYGYTF
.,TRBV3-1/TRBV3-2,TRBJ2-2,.,TGTGCCAGCAGCCAAGTCGGCGGGTTCGGGGAGCTGTTTTTT,CASSQVGGFGELFF
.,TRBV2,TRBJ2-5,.,TGTGCCAGCAGTGAATCTCGAAGACTAGGGCTGGAGACCCAGTACTTC,CASSESRRLGLETQYF
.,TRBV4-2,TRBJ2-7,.,TGTGCCAGCAGCCCGCAATATCCGCAGAACTACGAGCAGTACTTC,CASSPQYPQNYEQYF
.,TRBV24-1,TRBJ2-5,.,TGTGCCACCAGTGATTTGGTTCCCGGGACTCATCAAGAGACCCAGTACTTC,CATSDLVPGTHQETQYF
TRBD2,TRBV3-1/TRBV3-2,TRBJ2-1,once,TGTGCCAGCAGCCAAGTTCGTAGCGGGGGGGCTAATGAGCAGTTCTTC,CASSQVRSGGANEQFF
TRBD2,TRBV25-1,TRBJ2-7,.,TGTGCCAGCAGTGAAGGGGGGACTAGCGGATACGAGCAGTACTTC,CASSEGGTSGYEQYF
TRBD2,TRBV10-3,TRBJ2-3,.,TGTGCCATCAGGGCATCTCTAGGCCTAGCGGGGGCCACAGATACGCAGTATTTT,CAIRASLGLAGATDTQYF
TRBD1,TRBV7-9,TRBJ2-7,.,TGTGCCAGCAGCCAACGGACAGGGGTGGGCAGCTACGAGCAGTACTTC,CASSQRTGVGSYEQYF
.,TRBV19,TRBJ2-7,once,TGTGCCAGTAGTACCGGGACTCTTCGGGAGCAGTACTTC,CASSTGTLREQYF
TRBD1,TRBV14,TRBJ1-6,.,TGTGCCAGCAGCCGAAGGGGGCAGTTAGGAGGTTCACCCCTCCACTTT,CASSRRGQLGGSPLHF
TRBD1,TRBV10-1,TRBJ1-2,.,TGCGCCAGCAGGCCGAGGGGCTCTTTAGGGACAGACCGGGATGGCTACACCTTC,CASRPRGSLGTDRDGYTF
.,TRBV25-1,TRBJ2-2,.,TGTGCCAGCAGTGATTTTGGCAGAAACACCGGGGAGCTGTTTTTT,CASSDFGRNTGELFF
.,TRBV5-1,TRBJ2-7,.,TGCGCCAGCAGCGGCGGACAGACCTACGAGCAGTACTTC,CASSGGQTYEQYF
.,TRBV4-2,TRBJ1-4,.,TGTGCCAGCAGCCAAGGGCAGGGGAATGAAAAACTGTTTTTT,CASSQGQGNEKLFF
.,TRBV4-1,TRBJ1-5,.,TGCGCCAGCAGCCACCAGACAGGCAGCAATCAGCCCCAGCATTTT,CASSHQTGSNQPQHF
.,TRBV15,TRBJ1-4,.,TGTGCCCCAGGACTCGGGGAAAAACTGTTTTTT,CAPGLGEKLFF
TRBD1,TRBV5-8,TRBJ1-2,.,TGTGCCAGCAGCCGCATGACAGGGAACTATGGCTACACCTTC,CASSRMTGNYGYTF
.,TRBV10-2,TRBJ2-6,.,TGCGCCAGCAATCTATTCCTAAATAGCCAGCGAAACAACTCTGGGGCCAACGTCCTGACTTTC,CASNLFLNSQRNNSGANVLTF
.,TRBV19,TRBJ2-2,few,TGTGCCAGTAGTCTTACCGGGACACTCTCCACCGGGGAGCTGTTTTTT,CASSLTGTLSTGELFF
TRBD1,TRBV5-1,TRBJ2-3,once,TGCGCCAGCAGCGAGGACAGGGCCCTTGACGCGCAGTATTTT,CASSEDRALDAQYF
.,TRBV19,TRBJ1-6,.,TGTGCCAGTAGTATTGAGGGCCCCAGCTCCTATAATTCACCCCTCCACTTT,CASSIEGPSSYNSPLHF
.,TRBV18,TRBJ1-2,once,TGTGCCAGCTCACCATCTCAAGGGGATGGCTACACCTTC,CASSPSQGDGYTF
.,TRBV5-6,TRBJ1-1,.,TGTGCCAGCGGCGCGGGCGGCCCTGAAGCTTTCTTT,CASGAGGPEAFF
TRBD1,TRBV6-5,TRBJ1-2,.,TGTGCCAGCAGTTACGACAGGGACCACTATGGCTACACCTTC,CASSYDRDHYGYTF
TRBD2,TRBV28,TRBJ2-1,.,TGTGCCAGCAGTTTAGGCGGGGGGTCTTACAATGAGCAGTTCTTC,CASSLGGGSYNEQFF
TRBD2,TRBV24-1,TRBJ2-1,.,TGTGCCACCAGTGATCCATCCGGGACTAGCGGATACAATGAGCAGTTCTTC,CATSDPSGTSGYNEQFF
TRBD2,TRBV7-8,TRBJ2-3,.,TGTGCCAGCAGCTTAGGACTAGCGAGCACAGATACGCAGTATTTT,CASSLGLASTDTQYF
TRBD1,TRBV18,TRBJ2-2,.,TGTGCCAGCTCTCCTAGGACAGGGACCGGGGAGCTGTTTTTT,CASSPRTGTGELFF
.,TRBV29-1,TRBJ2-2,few,TGCAGCGCCAAGTCTACAGGCGCGAACACCGGGGAGCTGTTTTTT,CSAKSTGANTGELFF
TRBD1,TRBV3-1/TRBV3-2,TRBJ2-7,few,TGTGCCAGCAGCCAAGATATCCGGGACAGGGCCTTCTACGAGCAGTACTTC,CASSQDIRDRAFYEQYF
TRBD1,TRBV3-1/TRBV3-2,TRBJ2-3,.,TGTGCCAGCAGCAAAGAGGGGGCAGGGTCGGATACGCAGTATTTT,CASSKEGAGSDTQYF
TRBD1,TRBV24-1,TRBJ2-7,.,TGTGCCACCAGTCGGGGACAGGGGGCTTCTTACGAGCAGTACTTC,CATSRGQGASYEQYF
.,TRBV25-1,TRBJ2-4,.,TGTGCCAGCAGTGAATCAGGGCCTCGGGAAAACATTCAGTACTTC,CASSESGPRENIQYF
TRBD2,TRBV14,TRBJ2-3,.,TGTGCCAGCAGCCAAGATTTACTAGCGGGGGTCACAGATACGCAGTATTTT,CASSQDLLAGVTDTQYF
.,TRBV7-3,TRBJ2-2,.,TGTGCCAGCAGCTTACAGGGTAGTAGGGAGCTGTTTTTT,CASSLQGSRELFF
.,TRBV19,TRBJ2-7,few,TGTGCCAGTAGTATTGGAGACAGACACGCTTCCTACGAGCAGTACTTC,CASSIGDRHASYEQYF
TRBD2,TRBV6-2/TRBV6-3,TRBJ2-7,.,TGTGCCAGCAGTTACCCCACCGGGACTAGCGGGGCGAGCTCCTACGAGCAGTACTTC,CASSYPTGTSGASSYEQYF
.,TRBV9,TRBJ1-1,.,TGTGCCAGCAGCGTAGCTACTAGGAGCACTGAAGCTTTCTTT,CASSVATRSTEAFF
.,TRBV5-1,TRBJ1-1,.,TGCGCCAGCAGTCGTGAAGCCGGGAAGAACACTGAAGCTTTCTTT,CASSREAGKNTEAFF
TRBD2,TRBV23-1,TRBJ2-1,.,TGCGCCAGCAGTCAATCTGCGGGAGCGAATGAGCAGTTCTTC,CASSQSAGANEQFF
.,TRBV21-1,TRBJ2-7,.,TGTGCCAGCAGCAAATGTCGGTCCGAGCAGTACTTC,CASSKCRSEQYF
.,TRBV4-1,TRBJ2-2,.,TGCGCCAGCAGTCGACAGCACACCGGGGAGCTGTTTTTT,CASSRQHTGELFF
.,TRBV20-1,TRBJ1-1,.,TGCAGTGCCCGACTGGGGGGGGTAGCTTTCTTT,CSARLGGVAFF
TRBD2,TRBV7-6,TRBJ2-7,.,TGTGCCAGCAGCTTAGCGGGGGCAGCGGGGGCCTACGAGCAGTACTTC,CASSLAGAAGAYEQYF
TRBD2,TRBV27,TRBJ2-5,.,TGTGCGACTAGCGGGATCGGGGAGACCCAGTACTTC,CATSGIGETQYF
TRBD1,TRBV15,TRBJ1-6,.,TGTGCCACCAGCAGAGGTGTCAGGGGGTACTATAATTCACCCCTCCACTTT,CATSRGVRGYYNSPLHF
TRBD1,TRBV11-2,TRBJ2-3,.,TGTGCCAGCAGCCTAGCGGGACAGGGGGCCCCTAGCACAGATACGCAGTATTTT,CASSLAGQGAPSTDTQYF
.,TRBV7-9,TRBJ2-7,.,TGTGCCAGCAGCGCCAAAACCAGCTACGAGCAGTACTTC,CASSAKTSYEQYF
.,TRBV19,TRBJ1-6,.,TGTGCCAGTAGTACAGGGGATCTTCCGGCACCCCTCCACTTT,CASSTGDLPAPLHF
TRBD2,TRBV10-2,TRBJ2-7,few,TGCGCCAGCCTAGGGCGGGGCGGGAGCTCCTACGAGCAGTACTTC,CASLGRGGSSYEQYF